The 29 T cell receptor beta chains listed next were all sequenced from one sample in a study of identical twins. TCRdb used MiXCR to reprocess the 5' RACE reads, holding one entry per CDR3 protein. The table includes around 1.7 million distinct CDR3 sequences, about 30% detected once. The sample consisted of cord blood. The receptors were sampled from a newborn girl in good health.

As to this clonotype: Germline is not matched at one junction end, which may reflect a read error. The J gene is TRBJ2-1, the V gene TRBV11-1; 12 nucleotides line up with TRBD2. In germline, CDR1 is SGHAT, CDR2 FQDESV (reference sequence). The CDR3 has 16 residues. As DNA, the CDR3 is TGTGCCAACAGCTCTATCGGGACTAGCGGGTTTAATGAGCAGTTCTTC. It codes for CANSSIGTSGFNEQFF.

V and J are TRBV11-2 and TRBJ2-7, with D perhaps given as TRBD1 or TRBD2 (5 bases each). Germline V gene lookup returns CDR1 SGHAT and CDR2 FQNNGV. The ends were cut back, 2 bases at V and 3 bases at J, with 14 bases in the middle. The CDR3 totals 15 residues. The CDR3, as DNA: TGTGCCAGCAGCTTAATAGCTCGGGGCCGCTACGAGCAGTACTTC. Translation: CASSLIARGRYEQYF.

V usage is TRBV20-1 and J usage is TRBJ1-5; D not resolved. The CDR3 runs 15 residues. With 2 bases removed from V and 0 bases from J, the gap between germline ends came to 11 bases. Germline V CDR1 and CDR2: DFQATT, SNEGSKA (reference sequence). The CDR3 spells CSARRAFYSNQPQHF. In nucleotides, the CDR3 is TGCAGTGCTAGACGGGCGTTCTATAGCAATCAGCCCCAGCATTTT.

This chain uses TRBV25-1 with TRBJ2-3, with 16 bases fitting TRBD2. The CDR3 is made up of 18 amino acids. Germline trimming cut 1 base from V and 4 bases from J; bases unmatched to any gene: 5. Looked up from germline, CDR1 is MGHDK and CDR2 is SYGVNS. The CDR3 nucleotides read TGTGCCAGCAGTGAATCAGCGGGACTAGCGGGAGGGCCAGATACGCAGTATTTT. As protein: CASSESAGLAGGPDTQYF.

Only a few counts were recorded for this clonotype. One junction end does not reproduce the germline sequence, and a read error may be involved. The chain recombines TRBV18 with TRBJ2-1; 8 bases fit TRBD1. CDR3 size: 16 residues. Germline values: CDR1 KGHSH, CDR2 LQKENI. Written as DNA, the CDR3 is TGTGCCAGCTCATTCGGGACAGGAGGCTCCTACAATGAACAGTTCTTC. Translation gives CASSFGTGGSYNEQFF.

This clonotype came up once. The V gene is TRBV20-1, the J gene TRBJ2-7; 10 bases align to TRBD2. J was trimmed by 7 bases and V by 0 bases; bases with no gene match: 15. The germline V gene encodes CDR1 DFQATT and CDR2 SNEGSKA (reference sequence). CDR3 length: 17 amino acids. The CDR3 spells CSARDRVAGGSYNEQYF. CDR3 DNA sequence: TGCAGTGCTAGAGATCGGGTAGCGGGGGGTAGCTACAATGAGCAGTACTTC.

There are a few counts of this clonotype. The J gene is TRBJ2-4, the V gene TRBV12-3 or TRBV12-4; 7 bases agree with TRBD1. V was pared by 5 bases and J by 5 bases, with 6 bases of the junction left unmatched. The CDR3 has 14 residues. The CDR3 reads CASSQTGSQNIQYF. The CDR3 DNA reads as TGTGCCAGCAGTCAGACAGGGTCCCAAAACATTCAGTACTTC.

This clonotype was counted only a few times. The chain uses TRBV24-1 and TRBJ1-5; the D gene is possibly TRBD1 (5 bases). The V gene's germline CDR1 is KGHDR and CDR2 SFDVKD. CDR3 length: 17 amino acids. V was trimmed by 8 bases and J by 4 bases, leaving 23 bases between them. The CDR3: CATTRFTQGAANQPQHF. CDR3 in DNA: TGTGCCACCACTAGATTCACTCAAGGGGCAGCAAATCAGCCCCAGCATTTT.

This clonotype was seen just once. The junction does not match germline at one end; this may be a read error. The chain is built from TRBV5-1 and TRBJ1-3, with 8 bases fitting TRBD1. Germline values: CDR1 SGHRS, CDR2 YFSETQ. The length of the CDR3 is 16 residues. As DNA, the CDR3 is TGCGCCAGCATCTTCGGACAGGGAACTTTTGGAAGCACCATATATTTT. Its protein product is CASIFGQGTFGSTIYF.

This clonotype was detected a few times. V gene TRBV27 combines with J gene TRBJ1-2; TRBD1 is a possible D gene (6 bases). From germline, CDR1 is MNHEY and CDR2 SMNVEV (reference sequence). V was cut by 2 bases and J by 8 bases, with 12 bases left in between. CDR3 length equals 13 residues. This CDR3 is CASSLQGPGGYTF. CDR3 nucleotide sequence: TGTGCCAGCAGTTTACAGGGGCCGGGGGGCTACACCTTC.

The chain links TRBV5-1 to TRBJ2-1; a possible D gene is TRBD1 (5 bases). The germline V and J ends were trimmed by 4 bases and 5 bases, with 13 bases remaining between them. This CDR3 comprises 14 residues. Germline V gene sequence: CDR1 SGHRS, CDR2 YFSETQ. CDR3 sequence (DNA): TGCGCCAGCAGCGTCGGACACGGCAACAATGAGCAGTTCTTC. This translates into CASSVGHGNNEQFF.

CDR3 protein: CASSYRQGAISNQPQHF. In nucleotides, the CDR3 is TGTGCCAGCAGTTACCGACAGGGGGCAATTTCCAATCAGCCCCAGCATTTT. V is TRBV6-6 and J is TRBJ1-5; 10 positions agree with TRBD1. V lost 2 bases, J lost 3 bases, and 7 bases stayed unmatched. The CDR3 loop spans 17 amino acids. Germline V CDR1 and CDR2: MNHNY, SVGAGI (reference sequence).

The chain is built from TRBV11-2 and TRBJ1-2; D is undetermined. CDR1 is SGHAT and CDR2 is FQNNGV in the germline V gene. This CDR3 has 15 amino acids. The ends were cut back, 0 bases at V and 4 bases at J, with 12 bases in the middle. This chain's CDR3 is CASSLDPGLGYGYTF. CDR3 coding DNA: TGTGCCAGCAGCTTAGATCCGGGCCTTGGCTATGGCTACACCTTC.

This clonotype was found a few times. The V and J genes are TRBV7-9 and TRBJ1-4, with 7 nucleotides matching TRBD1. Germline V lookup: CDR1 SEHNR, CDR2 FQNEAQ (reference sequence). This CDR3 region has 17 residues. After removal of 5 bases from V and 0 bases from J, the junction contained 9 bases not matched to a gene. CDR3 sequence: CASSAGGVIATNEKLFF. In DNA, the CDR3 is TGTGCCAGCAGCGCAGGGGGAGTTATTGCAACTAATGAAAAACTGTTTTTT.

This CDR3 is CASSLGPRPEQFF. Here the CDR3 DNA reads TGTGCCAGCAGCTTGGGCCCTAGACCAGAGCAGTTCTTC. The chain carries TRBV5-4 and TRBJ2-1, with D unresolved. The V end lost 0 bases, the J end lost 10 bases, and 11 bases lay between the germline ends. This CDR3 region has 13 residues. In germline, CDR1 is SGHNT, CDR2 YYREEE (reference sequence).

This clonotype was seen more than once but under ten times. The chain carries TRBV3-1 and TRBJ2-4, with D possibly being TRBD2 (6 bases). Matching the DNA end better, TRBJ2-7 makes the J call doubtful. CDR1 is LGHDT, CDR2 YNNKEL, per germline (reference sequence). The CDR3 contains 13 residues. CDR3 in DNA: TGTGCCAGCAGCCGGGTCGGGGGTGGCGAGCAGTACTTC. Translating it yields CASSRVGGGEQYF.

Only a few counts were recorded for this clonotype. The CDR3 is CASRSRSYGYTF. Written as DNA, the CDR3 is TGTGCCAGCAGGTCTAGGAGCTATGGCTACACCTTC. The genes are TRBV4-2 and TRBJ1-2; no clear D. The CDR3 has 12 residues. Germline-derived CDR1 and CDR2 are LGHNA and YNFKEQ. V was trimmed by 6 bases and J by 4 bases, leaving 9 bases between them.

This clonotype has just a few counts. CDR3 region: CASSLTGASYNEQFF. The CDR3, as DNA: TGTGCCAGCAGTTTGACAGGGGCCTCCTACAATGAGCAGTTCTTC. The V call is TRBV7-9, the J call TRBJ2-1, with 8 bases identical to TRBD1. The CDR3 runs 15 residues. With 6 bases clipped from V and 0 bases from J, the junction kept 4 bases outside the gene matches. Looked up from germline, CDR1 is SEHNR and CDR2 is FQNEAQ (reference sequence). The entire variable domain, with the rest obtained from reference TRBV7-9 and TRBJ2-1, is as follows: DTGVSQNPRHKITKRGQNVTFRCDPISEHNRLYWYRQTLGQGPEFLTYFQNEAQLEKSRLLSDRFSAERPKGSFSTLEIQRTEQGDSAMYLCASSLTGASYNEQFFGPGTRLTVL.

This clonotype was counted only a few times. The V call is TRBV2, the J call TRBJ2-5; perhaps TRBD1 as D (6 bases). CDR1 and CDR2 (germline): SNHLY, FYNNEI. The CDR3 consists of 11 residues. CDR3 protein: CVQGWQETQYF. The CDR3 nucleotides read TGTGTACAGGGCTGGCAAGAGACCCAGTACTTC.

This sequence joins TRBV5-4 and TRBJ1-5, with D possibly matching TRBD1 (6 bases). Trimming took off 0 bases at V and 0 bases at J, with 16 bases between the two ends. CDR3 length: 18 residues. Germline V gene sequence: CDR1 SGHNT, CDR2 YYREEE (reference sequence). CDR3 nucleotide sequence: TGTGCCAGCAGCTTGGGCCGGGACATCCTTAATAGCAATCAGCCCCAGCATTTT. It encodes CASSLGRDILNSNQPQHF. Supplemented by reference TRBV5-4 and TRBJ1-5, the full variable domain reads ETGVTQSPTHLIKTRGQQVTLRCSSQSGHNTVSWYQQALGQGPQFIFQYYREEENGRGNFPPRFSGLQFPNYSSELNVNALELDDSALYLCASSLGRDILNSNQPQHFGDGTRLSIL.

In its sample, this clonotype was seen a few times. This chain connects TRBV29-1 to TRBJ1-2; D gene unclear. Trimming shortened V by 7 bases and J by 4 bases, and 16 bases separated the two germline ends. The CDR3 covers 13 residues. Germline V gives CDR1 SQVTM, CDR2 ANQGSEA. The CDR3 reads CSAPMEASYGYTF. The CDR3 DNA sequence: TGCAGCGCTCCGATGGAGGCAAGCTATGGCTACACCTTC.

Many counts were recorded for this clonotype. The chain recombines TRBV4-1 with TRBJ2-3, with D hard to call. CDR1 and CDR2 (germline): MGHRA, YSYEKL. V lost 4 bases and J 0 bases, leaving 8 bases between the germline ends. The CDR3 is made up of 14 amino acids. The CDR3: CASSPVRSTDTQYF. CDR3 nucleotides: TGCGCCAGCAGCCCTGTCCGGAGCACAGATACGCAGTATTTT.

J is TRBJ2-7 and V is TRBV5-1, with 8 bases matching TRBD2. The CDR3 covers 16 residues. J lost 7 bases, V lost 4 bases, and 16 bases had no gene match. Germline lookup yields CDR1 SGHRS and CDR2 YFSETQ. The CDR3, as DNA: TGCGCCAGCAGCGTGGAAATAGCGGGGTCCTACAATGAGCAGTACTTC. Residues: CASSVEIAGSYNEQYF. Full variable domain (rest looked up from reference TRBV5-1 and TRBJ2-7): KAGVTQTPRYLIKTRGQQVTLSCSPISGHRSVSWYQQTPGQGLQFLFEYFSETQRNKGNFPGRFSGRQFSNSRSEMNVSTLELGDSALYLCASSVEIAGSYNEQYFGPGTRLTVT.

The chain is built from TRBV7-2 and TRBJ2-1; D not resolved. The V end lost 1 base, the J end lost 9 bases, and 7 bases lay between the germline ends. Germline CDR1 SGHTA, CDR2 FQGNSA. The CDR3 is made up of 12 amino acids. CDR3 sequence reads: CASSLGNGEQFF. In nucleotides, the CDR3 is TGTGCCAGCAGCTTAGGGAATGGTGAGCAGTTCTTC.

Concerning this clonotype: A much larger clonotype is one base distant, so this may be a read error. V usage is TRBV7-9 and J usage is TRBJ1-2, with D uncertain. The length of the CDR3 is 15 residues. Per germline, CDR1 SEHNR and CDR2 FQNEAQ (reference sequence). Trimming removed 3 bases at V and 0 bases at J, with 11 bases between. CDR3 loop: CASSFPVGSNYGYTF. The CDR3 DNA sequence: TGTGCCAGCAGCTTTCCTGTAGGGTCTAACTATGGCTACACCTTC.

A word on this clonotype: This clone may be a read error of a much larger clone one base away. J is TRBJ2-1 and V is TRBV7-9, with a tentative D call TRBD2 (5 bases). The CDR3 consists of 14 residues. The germline CDR1 and CDR2 sequences are SEHNR and FQNEAQ (reference sequence). This chain's CDR3 is CASSLTISENGQFF. DNA of the CDR3: TGTGCCAGCAGCTTGACGATTAGCGAGAATGGGCAGTTCTTC. Full variable domain (missing parts from reference TRBV7-9 and TRBJ2-1): DTGVSQNPRHKITKRGQNVTFRCDPISEHNRLYWYRQTLGQGPEFLTYFQNEAQLEKSRLLSDRFSAERPKGSFSTLEIQRTEQGDSAMYLCASSLTISENGQFFGPGTRLTVL.

J is TRBJ2-7 and V is TRBV7-2, with 9 bases that match TRBD2. Looked up from germline, CDR1 is SGHTA and CDR2 is FQGNSA. CDR3 size: 15 residues. The J segment lost 6 bases and the V segment lost 1 base, leaving 7 bases of the junction unmatched. The CDR3 loop is CASSLEASGVIEQYF. The CDR3 region has the DNA TGTGCCAGCAGCTTAGAGGCTAGCGGGGTAATCGAGCAGTACTTC.

The J gene is TRBJ1-1, the V gene TRBV14; a weak D match, TRBD1 (5 bases). The CDR3 has 15 residues. Germline V gene sequence: CDR1 SGHDN, CDR2 FVKESK. V lost 4 bases and J 1 base, leaving 13 bases between the germline ends. The CDR3 region has the DNA TGTGCCAGCAGCCTTGGACACCTCTCGAACACTGAAGCTTTCTTT. This translates into CASSLGHLSNTEAFF.

The chain recombines TRBV6-4 with TRBJ2-1; TRBD2 aligns across 7 bases. Losses at the gene ends were 0 bases for V and 0 bases for J; bases not matched to a gene: 8. Per the germline V gene, CDR1 is MRHNA and CDR2 is SNTAGT. The CDR3 has 18 amino acids. The CDR3 protein is CASSDSFTSATSYNEQFF. The CDR3 DNA is TGTGCCAGCAGTGACTCGTTCACTAGCGCCACCTCCTACAATGAGCAGTTCTTC.